This paragraph reports one T cell receptor beta chain. This sample is part of a study of blood T cell repertoires in COVID-19. The assay was immunoSEQ multiplex PCR, and TCRdb's table has in-frame clones only and misses some. The sample holds approximately 99,000 clones; around 88% are singletons and the top ten take 2.1%. V lost 4 bases to trimming and J lost 5 bases, with 14 bases between them. Germline CDR1 SNHLY, CDR2 FYNNEI. This CDR3 spans 14 amino acids. The TCR sequence derives from a man aged 45 to 65 with COVID-19, enrolled during active disease. This chain links TRBV2 with TRBJ1-1; D possibly corresponds to TRBD1 (5 bases). Material: peripheral blood. Here the CDR3 reads CASSAGRVGTEAFF. The CDR3 DNA reads as TGTGCCAGCAGTGCTGGCAGGGTGGGGACTGAAGCTTTCTTT.